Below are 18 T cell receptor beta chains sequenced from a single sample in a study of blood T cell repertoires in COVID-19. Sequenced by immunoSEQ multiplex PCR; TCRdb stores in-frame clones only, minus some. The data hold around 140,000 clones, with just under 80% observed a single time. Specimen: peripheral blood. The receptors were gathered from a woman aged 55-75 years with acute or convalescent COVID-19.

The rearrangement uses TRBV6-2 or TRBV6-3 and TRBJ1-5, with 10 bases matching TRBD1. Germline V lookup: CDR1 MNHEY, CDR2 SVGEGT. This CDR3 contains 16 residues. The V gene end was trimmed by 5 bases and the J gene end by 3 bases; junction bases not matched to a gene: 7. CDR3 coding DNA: TGTGCCAGCAGTCGAGGGACAGGGGCCTTCAATCAGCCCCAGCATTTT. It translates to CASSRGTGAFNQPQHF.

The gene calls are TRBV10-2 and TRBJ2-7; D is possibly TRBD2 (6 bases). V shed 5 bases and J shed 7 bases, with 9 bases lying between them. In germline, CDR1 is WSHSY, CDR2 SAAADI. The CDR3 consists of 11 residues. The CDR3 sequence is CASSSGGEQYF. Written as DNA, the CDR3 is TGCGCCAGCAGTTCCGGGGGTGAGCAGTACTTC.

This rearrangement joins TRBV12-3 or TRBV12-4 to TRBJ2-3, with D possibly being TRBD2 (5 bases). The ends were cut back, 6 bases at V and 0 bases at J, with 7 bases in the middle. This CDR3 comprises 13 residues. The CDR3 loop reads CASRTGSTDTQYF. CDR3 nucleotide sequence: TGTGCCAGCAGGACGGGGAGCACAGATACGCAGTATTTT.

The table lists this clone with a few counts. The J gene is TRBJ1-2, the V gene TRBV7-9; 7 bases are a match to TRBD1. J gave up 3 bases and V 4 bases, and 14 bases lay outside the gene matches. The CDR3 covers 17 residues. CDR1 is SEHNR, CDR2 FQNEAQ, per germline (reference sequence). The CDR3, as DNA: TGTGCCAGCAGCTCCCTGAGGGAAGGGGGCAACCACTATGGCTACACCTTC. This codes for CASSSLREGGNHYGYTF.

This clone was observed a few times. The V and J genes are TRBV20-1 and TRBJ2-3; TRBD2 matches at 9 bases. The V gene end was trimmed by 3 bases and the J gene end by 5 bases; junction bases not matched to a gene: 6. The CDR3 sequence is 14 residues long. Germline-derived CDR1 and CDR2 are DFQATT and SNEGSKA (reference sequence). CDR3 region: CSASFLAGIDTQYF. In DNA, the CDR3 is TGCAGTGCTAGTTTTCTAGCGGGAATAGATACGCAGTATTTT.

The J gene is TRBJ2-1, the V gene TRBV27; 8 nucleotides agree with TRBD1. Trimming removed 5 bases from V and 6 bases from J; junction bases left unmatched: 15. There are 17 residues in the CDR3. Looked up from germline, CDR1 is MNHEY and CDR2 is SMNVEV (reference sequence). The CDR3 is CASSRSMTGELVNEQFF. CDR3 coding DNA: TGTGCCAGCAGTAGATCGATGACAGGGGAATTGGTCAATGAGCAGTTCTTC.

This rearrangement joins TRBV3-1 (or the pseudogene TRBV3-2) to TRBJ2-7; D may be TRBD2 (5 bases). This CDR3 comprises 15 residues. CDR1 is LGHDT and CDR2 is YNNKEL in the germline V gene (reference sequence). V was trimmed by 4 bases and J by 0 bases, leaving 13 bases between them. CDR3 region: CASSPANRGSYEQYF. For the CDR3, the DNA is TGTGCCAGCAGCCCCGCGAATCGGGGCTCCTACGAGCAGTACTTC.

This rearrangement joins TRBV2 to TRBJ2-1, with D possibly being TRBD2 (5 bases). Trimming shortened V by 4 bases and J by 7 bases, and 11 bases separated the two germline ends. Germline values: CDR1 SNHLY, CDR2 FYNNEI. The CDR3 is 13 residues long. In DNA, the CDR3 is TGTGCCAGCAGTGGTGGGAGTGGAAATGAGCAGTTCTTC. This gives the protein CASSGGSGNEQFF. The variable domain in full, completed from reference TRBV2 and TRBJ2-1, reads EPEVTQTPSHQVTQMGQEVILRCVPISNHLYFYWYRQILGQKVEFLVSFYNNEISEKSEIFDDQFSVERPDGSNFTLKIRSTKLEDSAMYFCASSGGSGNEQFFGPGTRLTVL.

The CDR3 is CASSILTSGIDNEQFF. The CDR3 region has the DNA TGTGCCAGTAGTATTCTGACTAGCGGGATTGACAATGAGCAGTTCTTC. The V and J genes are TRBV19 and TRBJ2-1, with 11 bases that match TRBD2. The junction had 6 bases not matched to a gene; V was cut back by 3 bases and J by 5 bases. Germline V gene lookup returns CDR1 LNHDA and CDR2 SQIVND (reference sequence). This CDR3 contains 16 residues.

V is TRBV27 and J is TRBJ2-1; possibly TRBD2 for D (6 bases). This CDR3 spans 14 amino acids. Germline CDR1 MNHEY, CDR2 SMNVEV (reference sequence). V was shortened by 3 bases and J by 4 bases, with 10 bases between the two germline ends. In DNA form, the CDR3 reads TGTGCCAGCAGTTTTCCTAGCGCGTACAATGAGCAGTTCTTC. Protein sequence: CASSFPSAYNEQFF.

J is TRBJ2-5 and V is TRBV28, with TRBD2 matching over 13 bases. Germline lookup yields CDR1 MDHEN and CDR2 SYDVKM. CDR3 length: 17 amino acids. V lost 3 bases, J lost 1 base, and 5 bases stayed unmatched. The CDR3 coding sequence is TGTGCCAGCAGTTTGGGACTAGCGGGATTAAGCCAAGAGACCCAGTACTTC. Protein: CASSLGLAGLSQETQYF.

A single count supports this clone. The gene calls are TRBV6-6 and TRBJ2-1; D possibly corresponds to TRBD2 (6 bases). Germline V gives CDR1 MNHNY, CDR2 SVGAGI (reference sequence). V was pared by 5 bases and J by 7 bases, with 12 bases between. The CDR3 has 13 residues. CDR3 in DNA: TGTGCCAGCAGTACGGGAGCAGGGAATGAGCAGTTCTTC. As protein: CASSTGAGNEQFF.

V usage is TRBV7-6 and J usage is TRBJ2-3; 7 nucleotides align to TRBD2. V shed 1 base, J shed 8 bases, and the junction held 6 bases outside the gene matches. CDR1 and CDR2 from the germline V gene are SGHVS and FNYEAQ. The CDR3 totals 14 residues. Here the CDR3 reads CASSLVSSSGTQYF. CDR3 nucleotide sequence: TGTGCCAGCAGCTTAGTTTCATCTAGCGGTACGCAGTATTTT.

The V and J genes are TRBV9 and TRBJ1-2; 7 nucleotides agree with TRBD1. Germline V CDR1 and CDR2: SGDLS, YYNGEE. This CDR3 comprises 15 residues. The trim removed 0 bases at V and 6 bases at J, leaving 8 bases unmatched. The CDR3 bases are TGTGCCAGCAGCGTAGGAGACAGGGCCCCCAATGGCTACACCTTC. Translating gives CASSVGDRAPNGYTF.

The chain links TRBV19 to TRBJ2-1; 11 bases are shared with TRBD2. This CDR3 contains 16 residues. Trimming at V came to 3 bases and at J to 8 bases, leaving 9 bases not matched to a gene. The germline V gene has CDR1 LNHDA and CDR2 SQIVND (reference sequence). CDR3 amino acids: CASSMTGTSGYDEQFF. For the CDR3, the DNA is TGTGCCAGTAGTATGACCGGGACTAGCGGCTATGATGAGCAGTTCTTC.

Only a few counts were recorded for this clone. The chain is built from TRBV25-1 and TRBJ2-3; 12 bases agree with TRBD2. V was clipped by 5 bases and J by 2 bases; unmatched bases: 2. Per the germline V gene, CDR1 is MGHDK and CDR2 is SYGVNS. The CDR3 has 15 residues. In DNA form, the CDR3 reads TGTGCCAGCAGTAGGACTAGCGGGATCACAGATACGCAGTATTTT. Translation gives CASSRTSGITDTQYF.

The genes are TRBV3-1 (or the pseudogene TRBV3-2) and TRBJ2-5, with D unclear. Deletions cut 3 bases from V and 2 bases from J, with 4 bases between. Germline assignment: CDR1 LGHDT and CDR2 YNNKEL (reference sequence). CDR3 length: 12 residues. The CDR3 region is CASSHRQETQYF. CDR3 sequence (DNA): TGTGCCAGCAGCCATAGACAAGAGACCCAGTACTTC.

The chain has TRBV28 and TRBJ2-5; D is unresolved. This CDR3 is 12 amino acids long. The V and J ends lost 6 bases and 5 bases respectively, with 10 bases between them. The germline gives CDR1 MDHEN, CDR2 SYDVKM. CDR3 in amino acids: CASSPYLETQYF. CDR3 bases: TGTGCCAGCAGCCCCTATTTGGAGACCCAGTACTTC.